Below are 21 T cell receptor beta chains sequenced from a single sample in a study of T-cell memory formation after mild COVID-19. Each CDR3 protein gets one entry after TCRdb re-called the 5' RACE reads with MiXCR. Of nearly 200,000 distinct CDR3 sequences detected, around 20% appear once; the ten largest clones hold 2% to 2.5%. Sequencing was performed on PBMCs or a T cell subset sorted from them (not recorded which). These receptors were collected from an adult woman who had mild COVID-19 (a few samples of this study predate the infection). Cell type and time point are not known.

This chain connects TRBV7-3 to TRBJ1-1; D call uncertain. Trimming stripped 5 bases from V and 1 base from J, with 11 bases between. The length of the CDR3 is 14 residues. CDR1 and CDR2 (germline): SGHTA, FQGTGA. CDR3: CASSKNYGNTEAFF. The CDR3 nucleotides read TGTGCCAGCAGCAAAAACTACGGGAACACTGAAGCTTTCTTT.

This clonotype was seen repeatedly, ten times or more. This sequence joins TRBV5-1 and TRBJ2-7, with D perhaps matching TRBD2 (6 bases). The CDR3 spans 14 residues. V gave up 3 bases and J gave up 2 bases, with 12 bases separating them. The germline V gene has CDR1 SGHRS and CDR2 YFSETQ. DNA of the CDR3: TGCGCCAGCAGCTCCGAAGGCGGGGCCTACGAGCAGTACTTC. It is translated as CASSSEGGAYEQYF.

The rearrangement joins TRBV11-2 to TRBJ2-1; D ambiguous. The CDR3 totals 14 residues. From germline, CDR1 is SGHAT and CDR2 FQNNGV. Trimming shortened V by 3 bases and J by 5 bases, and 11 bases separated the two germline ends. This CDR3 is CASSLKRAHNEQFF. The CDR3 DNA reads as TGTGCCAGCAGCTTGAAACGAGCGCACAATGAGCAGTTCTTC. Combining the CDR3 with reference TRBV11-2 and TRBJ2-1 gives the whole variable domain EAGVAQSPRYKIIEKRQSVAFWCNPISGHATLYWYQQILGQGPKLLIQFQNNGVVDDSQLPKDRFSAERLKGVDSTLKIQPAKLEDSAVYLCASSLKRAHNEQFFGPGTRLTVL.

The table lists this clonotype with a few counts. CDR3 region: CASSPGGAGGDTQYF. CDR3 DNA sequence: TGTGCCAGCAGCCCCGGTGGAGCGGGTGGAGATACGCAGTATTTT. This chain uses TRBV3-1 with TRBJ2-3, with D possibly TRBD2 on 6 matching bases. V lost 4 bases and J lost 5, with 16 bases in between. The CDR3 runs 15 residues. CDR1 and CDR2 from the germline V gene are LGHDT and YNNKEL (reference sequence).

The gene calls are TRBV12-5 and TRBJ2-5, with no clear D. V was clipped by 6 bases and J by 1 base, with 9 bases between them. The CDR3 is 13 amino acids. Germline-derived CDR1 and CDR2 are LGHNT and FRNRAP. The CDR3 DNA sequence: TGTGCTAGTGGACCCGCGGTCCAAGAGACCCAGTACTTC. Translated, it gives CASGPAVQETQYF.

This clonotype was seen repeatedly, ten times or more. The chain employs TRBV5-1 and TRBJ1-6; no clear D. The V gene lost 4 bases and the J gene lost 7 bases, with 15 bases spanning the gap. This CDR3 has 15 residues. Germline CDR1 is SGHRS and CDR2 is YFSETQ. The CDR3 region is CASSLMAGGNSPLHF. In DNA, the CDR3 is TGCGCCAGCAGCCTCATGGCGGGCGGAAATTCACCCCTCCACTTT.

This clonotype has ten or more counts. The chain uses TRBV5-1 and TRBJ2-5, with D unresolved. This CDR3 comprises 13 residues. Trimming left V 0 bases short and J 3 bases short, with 6 bases between. Germline V CDR1 and CDR2: SGHRS, YFSETQ. CDR3 nucleotide sequence: TGCGCCAGCAGCTTGGCCCCGAAAGAGACCCAGTACTTC. Its protein product is CASSLAPKETQYF.

This clonotype was found many times. The chain carries TRBV5-1 and TRBJ2-6, with D possibly matching TRBD1 (6 bases). The CDR3 spans 16 residues. Germline CDR1 and CDR2: SGHRS and YFSETQ. The ends were cut back, 4 bases at V and 0 bases at J, with 11 bases in the middle. CDR3 DNA: TGCGCCAGCAGCAGGGGGACCGCCTCTGGGGCCAACGTCCTGACTTTC. Translated: CASSRGTASGANVLTF.

The rearrangement uses TRBV24-1 and TRBJ2-3; unclear D gene. The CDR3 is 15 residues long. Deletions cut 2 bases from V and 2 bases from J, with 10 bases between. Looked up from germline, CDR1 is KGHDR and CDR2 is SFDVKD. CDR3 DNA sequence: TGTGCCACCAGTGATTATTTCGACATCACAGATACGCAGTATTTT. Its protein is CATSDYFDITDTQYF.

This clonotype was counted between two and nine times. This chain joins TRBV18 and TRBJ2-5; D uncertain. Germline V gene lookup returns CDR1 KGHSH and CDR2 LQKENI. The CDR3 totals 15 residues. Trimming removed 4 bases at V and 4 bases at J, with 16 bases between. The CDR3 DNA sequence: TGTGCCAGCTCACTGGCCCGACTCGCGGCAGAGACCCAGTACTTC. Its translation: CASSLARLAAETQYF.

This chain uses TRBV5-1 with TRBJ2-3, with 7 bases identical to TRBD1. V lost 4 bases, J lost 5 bases, and 16 bases stayed unmatched. In germline, CDR1 is SGHRS, CDR2 YFSETQ. This CDR3 comprises 17 residues. CDR3 loop: CASSPRKPGQREDTQYF. Here the CDR3 DNA reads TGCGCCAGCAGCCCACGGAAGCCGGGACAGAGAGAAGATACGCAGTATTTT.

This clonotype was counted only a few times. The genes are TRBV20-1 and TRBJ1-1; tentatively, D is TRBD1 (5 bases). The CDR3 totals 16 residues. Trimming cost V 3 bases and J 5 bases, with 22 bases left between them. CDR1 is DFQATT and CDR2 is SNEGSKA in the germline V gene (reference sequence). CDR3 residues: CSASKGYGPGETEAFF. The DNA of the CDR3 is TGCAGTGCTAGTAAGGGGTATGGACCGGGTGAAACTGAAGCTTTCTTT.

This clonotype was counted a single time. This chain uses TRBV20-1 with TRBJ2-3; TRBD2 matches 10 bases. The V gene end was trimmed by 5 bases and the J gene end by 1 base; junction bases not matched to a gene: 3. Germline loops: CDR1 DFQATT, CDR2 SNEGSKA (reference sequence). The CDR3 is 14 residues long. The CDR3 spells CSARGTSGTDTQYF. Here the CDR3 DNA reads TGCAGTGCTCGAGGGACTAGCGGCACAGATACGCAGTATTTT.

The table lists this clonotype with a few counts. V usage is TRBV7-6 and J usage is TRBJ2-4; maybe TRBD2 (7 bases). The CDR3 is 17 residues long. V lost 5 bases and J 3 bases, leaving 20 bases between the germline ends. Per germline, CDR1 SGHVS and CDR2 FNYEAQ. CDR3 coding DNA: TGTGCCAGCAGCCCCTTAGGGGGGGGGCCAGGCAAAAACATTCAGTACTTC. Protein sequence: CASSPLGGGPGKNIQYF.

The chain has TRBV25-1 and TRBJ1-2, with D possibly matching TRBD1 (5 bases). The V gene lost 3 bases and the J gene lost 6 bases, with 17 bases spanning the gap. The germline V gene encodes CDR1 MGHDK and CDR2 SYGVNS. CDR3 length: 15 residues. CDR3 loop: CASSDLSWSGDGYTF. As DNA, the CDR3 is TGTGCCAGCAGTGATCTTAGCTGGTCGGGGGATGGCTACACCTTC.

This clonotype was seen a handful of times. The genes are TRBV5-1 and TRBJ2-5; D is uncertain. With 3 bases removed from V and 5 bases from J, the gap between germline ends came to 11 bases. In germline, CDR1 is SGHRS, CDR2 YFSETQ. The CDR3 sequence is 13 residues long. CDR3 sequence reads: CASSSYVSETQYF. In DNA, the CDR3 is TGCGCCAGCAGCTCCTACGTATCGGAGACCCAGTACTTC.

This clonotype was picked up many times. The chain is built from TRBV5-5 and TRBJ2-2; unclear D gene. The CDR3 covers 15 residues. Trimming cost V 0 bases and J 2 bases, with 8 bases left between them. CDR1 is SGHKS, CDR2 YYEKEE, per germline (reference sequence). The CDR3 DNA reads as TGTGCCAGCAGCTTGGAACTAACAAACACCGGGGAGCTGTTTTTT. Amino acids: CASSLELTNTGELFF.

The chain couples TRBV4-3 to TRBJ2-1; 11 bases are a match to TRBD2. The CDR3 consists of 18 residues. Germline V lookup: CDR1 LGHNA, CDR2 YSLEER. The V segment lost 4 bases and the J segment 4 bases; nucleotides outside the gene matches: 12. The CDR3 spells CASSRAQPGLADYNEQFF. DNA of the CDR3: TGCGCCAGCAGCCGGGCTCAACCGGGACTAGCGGATTACAATGAGCAGTTCTTC.

This clonotype was recorded at least ten times. A junction boundary mismatches the germline segment, possibly from a read error. V and J are TRBV29-1 and TRBJ2-6; no reliable D call. The length of the CDR3 is 14 residues. Germline V gene data show CDR1 as SQVTM and CDR2 as ANQGSEA. The DNA for the CDR3 is TGCAGCGTTGGAGCTGCGGATGGGACCAACGTCCTGACTTTC. It is translated as CSVGAADGTNVLTF.

The chain links TRBV18 to TRBJ1-4; D uncertain. Germline CDR1 is KGHSH and CDR2 is LQKENI. V lost 1 base and J 7 bases, leaving 16 bases between the germline ends. The CDR3 loop spans 16 amino acids. This CDR3 is CASSPLRRSEGEKLFF. Written as DNA, the CDR3 is TGTGCCAGCTCACCACTCCGCCGCAGCGAGGGTGAAAAACTGTTTTTT.

This clonotype has more than one count but fewer than ten. J is TRBJ2-2 and V is TRBV9; 7 bases match TRBD1. CDR3 length: 15 residues. V lost 4 bases and J lost 4; bases outside the gene matches: 7. CDR1 SGDLS and CDR2 YYNGEE come from the germline V gene. The CDR3 is CASSPQGVGTGELFF. The CDR3 DNA reads as TGTGCCAGCAGCCCTCAGGGGGTGGGCACCGGGGAGCTGTTTTTT. The full variable domain, rest sourced from reference TRBV9 and TRBJ2-2, is DSGVTQTPKHLITATGQRVTLRCSPRSGDLSVYWYQQSLDQGLQFLIQYYNGEERAKGNILERFSAQQFPDLHSELNLSSLELGDSALYFCASSPQGVGTGELFFGEGSRLTVL.